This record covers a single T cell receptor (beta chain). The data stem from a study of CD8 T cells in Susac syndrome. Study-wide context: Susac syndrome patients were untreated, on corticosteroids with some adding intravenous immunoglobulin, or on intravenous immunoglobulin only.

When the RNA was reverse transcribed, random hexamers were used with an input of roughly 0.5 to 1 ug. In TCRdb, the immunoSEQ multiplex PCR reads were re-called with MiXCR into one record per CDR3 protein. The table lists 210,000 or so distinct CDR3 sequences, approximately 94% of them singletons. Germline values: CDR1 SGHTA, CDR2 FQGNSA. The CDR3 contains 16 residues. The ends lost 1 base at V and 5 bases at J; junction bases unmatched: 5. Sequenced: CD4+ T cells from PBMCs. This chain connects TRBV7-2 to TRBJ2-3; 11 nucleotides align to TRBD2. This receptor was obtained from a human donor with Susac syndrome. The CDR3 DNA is TGTGCCAGCAGCTTAGAGCTTAGCGGGGGGGTAGATACGCAGTATTTT. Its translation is CASSLELSGGVDTQYF.